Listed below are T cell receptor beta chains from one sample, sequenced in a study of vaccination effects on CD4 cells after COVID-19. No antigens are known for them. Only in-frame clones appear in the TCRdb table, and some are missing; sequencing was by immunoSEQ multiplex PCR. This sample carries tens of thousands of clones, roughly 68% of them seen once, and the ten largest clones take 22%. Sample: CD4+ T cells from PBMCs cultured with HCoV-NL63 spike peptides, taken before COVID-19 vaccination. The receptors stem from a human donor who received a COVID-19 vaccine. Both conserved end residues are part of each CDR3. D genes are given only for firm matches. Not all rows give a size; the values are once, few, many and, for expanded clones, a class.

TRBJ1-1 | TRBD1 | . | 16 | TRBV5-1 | TGCGCCAGCAGCTTTGGACAGGGTAGGGAAAACACTGAAGCTTTCTTT | CASSFGQGRENTEAFF
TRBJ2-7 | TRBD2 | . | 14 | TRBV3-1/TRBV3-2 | TGTGCCAGCAGCTCTTCTGGGGGAGGGTACGAGCAGTACTTC | CASSSSGGGYEQYF
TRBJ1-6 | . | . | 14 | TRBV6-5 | TGTGCCAGCAGCCTACGGGGCGGCGCCTCACCCCTCCACTTT | CASSLRGGASPLHF
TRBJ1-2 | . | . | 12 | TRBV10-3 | TGTGCCATCAGTGGGGACGGTTATGGCTACACCTTC | CAISGDGYGYTF
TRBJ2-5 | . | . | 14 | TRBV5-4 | TGTGCCAGCAGCTTGGTGGCGGGGCGAGAGACCCAGTACTTC | CASSLVAGRETQYF
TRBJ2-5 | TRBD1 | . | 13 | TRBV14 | TGTGCCAGCAGCCTCGACAGGGTCGAGACCCAGTACTTC | CASSLDRVETQYF
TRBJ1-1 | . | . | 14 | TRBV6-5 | TGTGCCAGCAACTTGCTGTGGATGAACACTGAAGCTTTCTTT | CASNLLWMNTEAFF
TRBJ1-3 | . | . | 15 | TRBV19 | TGTGCCAGTAGAGTTGACAGAATCTCTGGAAACACCATATATTTT | CASRVDRISGNTIYF
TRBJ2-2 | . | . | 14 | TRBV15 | TGTGCCACCAGCAGAGACAGGGGCTCCGGGGAGCTGTTTTTT | CATSRDRGSGELFF
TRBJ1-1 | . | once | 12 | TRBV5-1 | TGCGCCAGCAGCCCCCCTGGGGCTGAAGCTTTCTTT | CASSPPGAEAFF
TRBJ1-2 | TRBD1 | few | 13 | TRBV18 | TGTGCCAGCTCACCAGACAGGGGCTATGGCTACACCTTC | CASSPDRGYGYTF
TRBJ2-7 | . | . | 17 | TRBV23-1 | TGCGCCAGCAGTCTTCATAATAGGGGTCTTATGGGGTACGAGCAGTACTTC | CASSLHNRGLMGYEQYF
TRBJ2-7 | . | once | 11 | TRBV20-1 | TGCAGTGCTAGCAGGGACTACGAGCAGTACTTC | CSASRDYEQYF
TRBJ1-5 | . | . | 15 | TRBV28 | TGTGCCAGCCTCTGGTCCACGGGTAACAATCAGCCCCAGCATTTT | CASLWSTGNNQPQHF
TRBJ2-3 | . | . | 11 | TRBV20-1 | TGCAGTGCTAGAGCCAAAGATACGCAGTATTTT | CSARAKDTQYF
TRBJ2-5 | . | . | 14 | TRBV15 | TGTGCCACCAGCAGAGGAGGACTTCAAGAGACCCAGTACTTC | CATSRGGLQETQYF
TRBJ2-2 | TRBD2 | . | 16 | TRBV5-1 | TGCGCCAGCAGCTTGGGACTAGCGGGGGGGCCCTTGGAGCTGTTTTTT | CASSLGLAGGPLELFF
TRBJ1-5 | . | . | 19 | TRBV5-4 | TGTGCCAGCAGCCCCCCTAGGCGCACCCCTGGCCCCCACAATCAGCCCCAGCATTTT | CASSPPRRTPGPHNQPQHF
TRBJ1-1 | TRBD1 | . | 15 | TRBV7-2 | TGTGCCAGCAGCTCTATACAGGGGTCCTACACTGAAGCTTTCTTT | CASSSIQGSYTEAFF
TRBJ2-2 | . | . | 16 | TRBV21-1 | TGTGCCAGCAGCGCTGGGACAGGGCGAAACACCGGGGAGCTGTTTTTT | CASSAGTGRNTGELFF
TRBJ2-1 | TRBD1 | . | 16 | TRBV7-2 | TGTGCCAGCAGCCCCTCCGACAGGGTAGAAATCAATGAGCAGTTCTTC | CASSPSDRVEINEQFF
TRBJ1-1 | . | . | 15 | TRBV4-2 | TGTGCCAGCAGCCCCCAGGGTCCTGTGAACACTGAAGCTTTCTTT | CASSPQGPVNTEAFF
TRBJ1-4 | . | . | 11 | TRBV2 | TGTGCCAGCTCTTCCTCAGAAAAACTGTTTTTT | CASSSSEKLFF
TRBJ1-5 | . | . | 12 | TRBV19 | TGTGCCAGTATGGCGCAAAATCAGCCCCAGCATTTT | CASMAQNQPQHF
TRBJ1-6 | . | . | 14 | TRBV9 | TGTGCCAGCAGCGTAGCCCTAGACCATTCACCCCTCCACTTT | CASSVALDHSPLHF
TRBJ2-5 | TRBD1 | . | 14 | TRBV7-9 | TGTGCCAGCACCCCACAGGGGGCAGGGGAGACCCAGTACTTC | CASTPQGAGETQYF
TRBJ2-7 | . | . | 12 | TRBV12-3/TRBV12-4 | TGTGCCAGCAGTTTAGCCGGGCAGGGGCAGTACTTC | CASSLAGQGQYF
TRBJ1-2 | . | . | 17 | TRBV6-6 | TGTGCCAGCAGTCCCCATCGATGGGGGGTATATGACTATGGCTACACCTTC | CASSPHRWGVYDYGYTF
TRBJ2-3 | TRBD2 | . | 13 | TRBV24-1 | TGTGCCGTTGGGCGGGAGGGCACAGATACGCAGTATTTT | CAVGREGTDTQYF
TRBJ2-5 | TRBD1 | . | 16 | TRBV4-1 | TGCGCCAGCAGCCAAGAGGGGAGACAGGGGGCGGCGACCCAGTACTTC | CASSQEGRQGAATQYF
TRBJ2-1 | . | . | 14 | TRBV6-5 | TGTGCCAGCAGAGTACCCCAACCGTACACTGAGCAGTTCTTC | CASRVPQPYTEQFF
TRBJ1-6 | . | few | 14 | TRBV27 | TGTGCCAGCAGTGCAGGGCGGTATAATTCACCCCTCCACTTT | CASSAGRYNSPLHF
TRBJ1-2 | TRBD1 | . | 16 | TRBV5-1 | TGCGCCAGCAGCTCGTCGACAGGGAAAAGGATAAGTGGCTACACCTTC | CASSSSTGKRISGYTF
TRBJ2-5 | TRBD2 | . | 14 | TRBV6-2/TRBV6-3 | TGTGCCAGCAGTCCGACCTCGACGGGAGGGACCCAGTACTTC | CASSPTSTGGTQYF
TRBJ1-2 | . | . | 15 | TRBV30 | TGTGCCTGGAGCCGTAAACCCGGGACCCCAAGGGGCTACACCTTC | CAWSRKPGTPRGYTF
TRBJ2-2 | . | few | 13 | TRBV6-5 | TGTGCCAGCAGTTACACCCCCACCGGGGAGCTGTTTTTT | CASSYTPTGELFF
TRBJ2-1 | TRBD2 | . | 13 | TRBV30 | TGTGCCTGGAGCGGGAGGGGGTACAATGAGCAGTTCTTC | CAWSGRGYNEQFF
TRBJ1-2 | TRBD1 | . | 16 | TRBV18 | TGTGCCAGCTCACTGGACCGGGACAGGGGCCCCTATGGCTACACCTTC | CASSLDRDRGPYGYTF
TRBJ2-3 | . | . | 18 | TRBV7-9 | TGTGCCAGCAGCTTAGGAAGGATCGCACAGTTTAGCACAGATACGCAGTATTTT | CASSLGRIAQFSTDTQYF